The 16 T cell receptor beta chains given below trace back to one sample, sequenced in a study of cytomegalovirus exposure and HLA in healthy donors. The primer mix had 60 Vbeta and 13 Jbeta primers. TCRdb's copy holds only in-frame clones and misses some; the assay was immunoSEQ multiplex PCR. The profile shows about 220,000 clones, around 80% of them singletons. The sample was PBMCs. Receptors were obtained from a man between 18 and 29 years old in good health and CMV-seronegative.

The CDR3 sequence is CASSPRGGRDEQYF. The CDR3 nucleotides read TGTGCCAGCAGCCCAAGGGGGGGGCGGGACGAGCAGTACTTC. This rearrangement joins TRBV7-2 to TRBJ2-7; D might be TRBD2 (7 bases). CDR3 size: 14 residues. Per the germline V gene, CDR1 is SGHTA and CDR2 is FQGNSA. V lost 5 bases and J 5 bases, leaving 16 bases between the germline ends.

The genes are TRBV15 and TRBJ2-3; D is unclear. Per the germline V gene, CDR1 is LNHNV and CDR2 is YYDKDF (reference sequence). The CDR3 covers 13 residues. Between the trimmed V and J ends, which lost 1 base and 5 bases, there was a span of 7 bases. The CDR3 region is CATSRGLGDTQYF. For the CDR3, the DNA is TGTGCCACCAGCAGAGGGCTAGGAGATACGCAGTATTTT. Variable domain in full (rest from reference TRBV15 and TRBJ2-3): DAMVIQNPRYQVTQFGKPVTLSCSQTLNHNVMYWYQQKSSQAPKLLFHYYDKDFNNEADTPDNFQSRRPNTSFCFLDIRSPGLGDTAMYLCATSRGLGDTQYFGPGTRLTVL.

V gene TRBV5-4 combines with J gene TRBJ2-3; D is possibly TRBD2 (5 bases). V gave up 4 bases and J gave up 4 bases, with 19 bases separating them. CDR1 is SGHNT and CDR2 is YYREEE in the germline V gene (reference sequence). CDR3 length: 16 amino acids. In DNA form, the CDR3 reads TGTGCCAGCAGCCCCCTGGTTCTAGCCGAGTCAGATACGCAGTATTTT. This gives the protein CASSPLVLAESDTQYF. Full variable domain (remainder filled in from reference TRBV5-4 and TRBJ2-3): ETGVTQSPTHLIKTRGQQVTLRCSSQSGHNTVSWYQQALGQGPQFIFQYYREEENGRGNFPPRFSGLQFPNYSSELNVNALELDDSALYLCASSPLVLAESDTQYFGPGTRLTVL.

V usage is TRBV6-1 and J usage is TRBJ2-7; TRBD2 aligns across 9 bases. The CDR3 sequence is 11 residues long. CDR1 and CDR2 from the germline V gene are MNHNS and SASEGT. The V and J ends lost 4 bases and 10 bases, in that order; junction bases with no gene match: 2. The CDR3 sequence is CASSGGGAQYF. Written as DNA, the CDR3 is TGTGCCAGCAGTGGCGGGGGGGCCCAGTACTTC.

This chain joins TRBV6-1 and TRBJ1-2; 7 positions match TRBD1. The CDR3 is 15 residues long. CDR1 is MNHNS and CDR2 is SASEGT in the germline V gene. Unmatched junction bases numbered 7, after V lost 1 base and J lost 5 bases. The CDR3 DNA follows: TGTGCCAGCAGTGAAGAAAACAAACAGGGGTATGGCTACACCTTC. The encoded protein is CASSEENKQGYGYTF.

This chain links TRBV10-2 with TRBJ2-7, with D uncertain. Germline V lookup: CDR1 WSHSY, CDR2 SAAADI. V was trimmed by 2 bases and J by 2 bases, leaving 7 bases between them. The CDR3 is 13 residues long. CDR3 nucleotide sequence: TGCGCCAGCAGTGAGCGCGGTACCTACGAGCAGTACTTC. It yields the protein CASSERGTYEQYF.

This chain uses TRBV6-5 with TRBJ2-7; 8 positions match TRBD2. Germline lookup yields CDR1 MNHEY and CDR2 SVGAGI. The CDR3 sequence is 13 residues long. V shed 4 bases, J shed 6 bases, and the junction held 5 bases outside the gene matches. The CDR3 spells CASSSGRVSEQYF. The CDR3 bases are TGTGCCAGCAGTTCCGGGAGGGTCTCCGAGCAGTACTTC.

This rearrangement joins TRBV29-1 to TRBJ2-7; weak D call: TRBD1 (6 bases). From germline, CDR1 is SQVTM and CDR2 ANQGSEA. This CDR3 contains 14 residues. Trimming took off 5 bases at V and 7 bases at J, with 21 bases between the two ends. In nucleotides, the CDR3 is TGCAGCGTTACTCCCAGGGGACCGACTTCGGAGCAGTACTTC. It encodes CSVTPRGPTSEQYF.

The chain carries TRBV25-1 and TRBJ2-7; 9 bases fit TRBD1. Germline CDR1 and CDR2: MGHDK and SYGVNS. The V segment lost 9 bases and the J segment 3 bases; nucleotides outside the gene matches: 12. This CDR3 is built from 15 residues. The CDR3 here is CASRDRASPCYEQYF. The CDR3 bases are TGTGCCAGTAGGGACAGGGCGTCCCCTTGCTACGAGCAGTACTTC.

This chain joins TRBV19 and TRBJ1-4, with TRBD1 identical over 8 bases. There are 15 residues in the CDR3. Germline V gene sequence: CDR1 LNHDA, CDR2 SQIVND (reference sequence). J was trimmed by 5 bases and V by 7 bases; bases with no gene match: 9. The CDR3 nucleotides read TGTGCCAGTAACGATCCAAGACAGGGGAATGAAAAACTGTTTTTT. Protein sequence: CASNDPRQGNEKLFF. The full variable domain, with the rest looked up from reference TRBV19 and TRBJ1-4, is DGGITQSPKYLFRKEGQNVTLSCEQNLNHDAMYWYRQDPGQGLRLIYYSQIVNDFQKGDIAEGYSVSREKKESFPLTVTSAQKNPTAFYLCASNDPRQGNEKLFFGSGTQLSVL.

CDR3 DNA sequence: TGTGCCTGGAGCGTAGACCCTTCGGGCGAGCAGTACTTC. The encoded protein is CAWSVDPSGEQYF. The chain uses TRBV30 and TRBJ2-7; D gene unclear. Germline V gene sequence: CDR1 GTSNPN, CDR2 SVGIG (reference sequence). V shed 3 bases and J shed 6 bases, with 15 bases lying between them. The CDR3 is 13 amino acids. Full variable domain (outside the CDR3, taken from reference TRBV30 and TRBJ2-7): SQTIHQWPATLVQPVGSPLSLECTVEGTSNPNLYWYRQAAGRGLQLLFYSVGIGQISSEVPQNLSASRPQDRQFILSSKKLLLSDSGFYLCAWSVDPSGEQYFGPGTRLTVT.

V and J are TRBV6-1 and TRBJ2-1; a weak D match, TRBD1 (5 bases). CDR1 is MNHNS and CDR2 is SASEGT in the germline V gene. This CDR3 has 12 residues. Trimming removed 5 bases at V and 7 bases at J, with 9 bases between. The CDR3 bases are TGTGCCAGCAGTCAACAGGTTAATGAGCAGTTCTTC. It yields the protein CASSQQVNEQFF.

The chain joins TRBV6-6 to TRBJ1-1; a weak D match, TRBD1 (6 bases). This CDR3 region has 12 residues. V was pared by 11 bases and J by 8 bases, with 18 bases between. Germline values: CDR1 MNHNY, CDR2 SVGAGI (reference sequence). CDR3 sequence reads: CASGGGGSEAFF. CDR3 bases: TGTGCCTCCGGAGGGGGGGGATCCGAAGCTTTCTTT.

The chain has TRBV20-1 and TRBJ2-5; D gene ambiguous. The germline V gene has CDR1 DFQATT and CDR2 SNEGSKA (reference sequence). The germline V and J ends were trimmed by 7 bases and 5 bases, with 8 bases remaining between them. The CDR3 extends over 10 amino acids. CDR3: CSVVGETQYF. For the CDR3, the DNA is TGCAGTGTAGTCGGGGAGACCCAGTACTTC.

J is TRBJ1-2 and V is TRBV27; no reliable D call. V shed 4 bases and J shed 4 bases, with 16 bases lying between them. In germline, CDR1 is MNHEY, CDR2 SMNVEV (reference sequence). The CDR3 runs 15 residues. Here the CDR3 reads CASSYSPNPPYGYTF. The DNA for the CDR3 is TGTGCCAGCAGTTATAGCCCCAATCCTCCCTATGGCTACACCTTC.

The J gene is TRBJ1-1, the V gene TRBV29-1; D might be TRBD1 (6 bases). The germline CDR1 and CDR2 sequences are SQVTM and ANQGSEA. Deletions cut 5 bases from V and 2 bases from J, with 15 bases between. This CDR3 region has 14 residues. The CDR3: CSVTAGTQNTEAFF. The CDR3 DNA is TGCAGCGTTACTGCCGGGACACAAAACACTGAAGCTTTCTTT. Together with reference TRBV29-1 and TRBJ1-1, the CDR3 gives the full variable domain: SAVISQKPSRDICQRGTSLTIQCQVDSQVTMMFWYRQQPGQSLTLIATANQGSEATYESGFVIDKFPISRPNLTFSTLTVSNMSPEDSSIYLCSVTAGTQNTEAFFGQGTRLTVV.